The clone carrying this T cell receptor (beta chain) was picked up a small number of times. There are 13 residues in the CDR3. Trimming took 4 bases from V and 5 from J, leaving 11 bases between them. Germline loops: CDR1 SNHLY, CDR2 FYNNEI. The sample originates from a study of T cell responses to AZD1222 COVID-19 vaccine. Across the study: Analysis merged second doses at about 4 or about 12 weeks.

Some clones are missing from TCRdb's copy, which holds only in-frame ones; the method was immunoSEQ multiplex PCR. The table includes more than 100,000 clones, 65% to 90% detected once. Here the sequenced sample was peripheral blood, taken on day 0 of AZD1222 vaccination. The clonotype was recovered from an adult in good health. This chain joins TRBV2 and TRBJ1-1; tentative D call: TRBD1 (6 bases). The CDR3 loop reads CASSGPGVTEAFF. CDR3 nucleotides: TGTGCCAGCAGTGGACCAGGGGTAACTGAAGCTTTCTTT.